This TCR beta chain appears in the sequencing data of a study of tumour-infiltrating T cells in Burkitt lymphoma. Germline CDR1 reads MGHDK; CDR2 reads SYGVNS. The CDR3 is made up of 14 amino acids. The V end was cut by 2 bases, the J end by 0 bases, with 7 bases between. Method: immunoSEQ multiplex PCR; TCRdb's copy keeps in-frame clones and lacks some. The table lists roughly 7,200 clones, approximately 18% of them singletons. This clone was detected a few times. The sample consisted of tumor tissue. The chain has TRBV25-1 and TRBJ2-5; D unclear. The TCR comes from a human donor with diffuse large B-cell lymphoma. The CDR3 DNA reads TGTGCCAGCAGTGAACGCGGCCACCAAGAGACCCAGTACTTC. It codes for CASSERGHQETQYF.